This T cell receptor beta chain was recorded in a study of CD8+ T cells in alopecia areata. Whole-study findings and limits: Especially in alopecia totalis/universalis, lesional scalp showed greater clonality than normal scalp did. Scalp clonality dropped significantly under tofacitinib, as did expanded CD8+ top-100 clones.

On this clone itself: The antigen remains undetermined.

Treatment of the sample: oral pan-JAK inhibitor, 5-10 mg twice daily. RNA extraction and reverse transcription yielded cDNA as sequencing template. The table came from immunoSEQ multiplex PCR; TCRdb's copy has only in-frame clones and leaves some out. Altogether over 100,000 clones are present, around 53% being singletons, with the ten largest covering 12%. The V gene's germline CDR1 is SGHRS and CDR2 YFSETQ. The CDR3 has 14 amino acids. The V gene lost 5 bases and the J gene lost 1 base, with 10 bases spanning the gap. The source is a human donor with alopecia areata. J is TRBJ2-1 and V is TRBV5-1; D gene ambiguous. The sequencing here drew on CD8+ T cells sorted from blood, taken at week 24, from a patient treated with tofacitinib. The CDR3, as DNA: TGCGCCAGCAGGGAAACAAGGTCCTACAATGAGCAGTTCTTC. Translation gives CASRETRSYNEQFF.